This entry is about one T cell receptor (beta chain). These data originate in a study of T cell changes during pregnancy in multiple sclerosis. Here immunoSEQ multiplex PCR was the method, and the copy in TCRdb shows in-frame clones only, minus some. The table lists more than 15,000 clones, more than 75% of them singletons. This TCR was sampled from a female donor in good health, enrolled as a control in a pregnancy study. The material sequenced was CD4+ T cells from peripheral blood mononuclear cells, taken in the first trimester of pregnancy.

CDR3 residues: CAWSMGEGEAFF. The CDR3 bases are TGTGCCTGGAGTATGGGCGAGGGTGAAGCTTTCTTT. The chain uses TRBV30 and TRBJ1-1; D is undetermined. The CDR3 length is 12 residues. CDR1 and CDR2 from the germline V gene are GTSNPN and SVGIG (reference sequence). V gave up 2 bases and J gave up 7 bases, with 11 bases separating them.